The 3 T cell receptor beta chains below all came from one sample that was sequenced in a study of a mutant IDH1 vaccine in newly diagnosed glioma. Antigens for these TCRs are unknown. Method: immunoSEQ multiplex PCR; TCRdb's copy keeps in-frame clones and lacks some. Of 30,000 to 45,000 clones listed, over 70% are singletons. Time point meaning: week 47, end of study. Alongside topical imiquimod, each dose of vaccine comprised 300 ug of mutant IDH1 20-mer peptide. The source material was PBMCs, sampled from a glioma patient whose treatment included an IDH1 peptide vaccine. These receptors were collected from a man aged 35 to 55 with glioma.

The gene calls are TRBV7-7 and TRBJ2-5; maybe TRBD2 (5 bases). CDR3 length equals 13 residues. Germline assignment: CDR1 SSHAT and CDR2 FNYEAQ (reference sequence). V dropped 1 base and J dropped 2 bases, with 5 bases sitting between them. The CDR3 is CASSLGGQETQYF. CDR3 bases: TGTGCCAGCAGCTTAGGCGGGCAAGAGACCCAGTACTTC. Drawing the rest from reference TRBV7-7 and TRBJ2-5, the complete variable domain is GAGVSQSPRYKVTKRGQDVTLRCDPISSHATLYWYQQALGQGPEFLTYFNYEAQPDKSGLPSDRFSAERPEGSISTLTIQRTEQRDSAMYRCASSLGGQETQYFGPGTRLLVL.

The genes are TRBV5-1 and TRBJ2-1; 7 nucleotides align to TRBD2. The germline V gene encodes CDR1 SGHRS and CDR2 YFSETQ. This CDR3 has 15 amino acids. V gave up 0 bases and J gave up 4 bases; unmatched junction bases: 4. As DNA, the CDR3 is TGCGCCAGCAGCTTGGGCGGGGGAGCTTACAATGAGCAGTTCTTC. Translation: CASSLGGGAYNEQFF.

CDR3 region: CASSLGTGDGSYEQYV. Here the CDR3 DNA reads TGTGCCAGCAGCTTAGGAACAGGGGATGGGTCCTACGAGCAGTACGTC. The rearrangement uses TRBV7-8 and TRBJ2-7, with 7 bases lining up with TRBD1. CDR1 is SGHVS, CDR2 FQNEAQ, per germline. This CDR3 is built from 16 residues. The trim removed 1 base at V and 1 base at J, leaving 7 bases unmatched.